The present TCR beta chain was sequenced within a study of blood T cell repertoires in COVID-19. The CDR3 consists of 14 residues. The V end lost 2 bases, the J end lost 5 bases, and 10 bases lay between the germline ends. In germline, CDR1 is SGHTA, CDR2 FQGNSA. Per the original data handling: Amplification of reference gene primers was used by the study to estimate nucleated cell counts. TCRdb's copy holds only in-frame clones and misses some; the assay was immunoSEQ multiplex PCR. From that table come the V and J calls and clone size; the DNA was used to work out D and trimming. The sample includes roughly 30,000 clones, about 90% of them seen just once. This clone was found once.

V usage is TRBV7-2 and J usage is TRBJ1-5, with D possibly matching TRBD1 (5 bases). The sequenced material came from peripheral blood. The source is a human donor in a cohort sampled during active COVID-19. The CDR3 is CASSLLGAYQPQHF. The CDR3 coding sequence is TGTGCCAGCAGCTTACTAGGGGCTTATCAGCCCCAGCATTTT.